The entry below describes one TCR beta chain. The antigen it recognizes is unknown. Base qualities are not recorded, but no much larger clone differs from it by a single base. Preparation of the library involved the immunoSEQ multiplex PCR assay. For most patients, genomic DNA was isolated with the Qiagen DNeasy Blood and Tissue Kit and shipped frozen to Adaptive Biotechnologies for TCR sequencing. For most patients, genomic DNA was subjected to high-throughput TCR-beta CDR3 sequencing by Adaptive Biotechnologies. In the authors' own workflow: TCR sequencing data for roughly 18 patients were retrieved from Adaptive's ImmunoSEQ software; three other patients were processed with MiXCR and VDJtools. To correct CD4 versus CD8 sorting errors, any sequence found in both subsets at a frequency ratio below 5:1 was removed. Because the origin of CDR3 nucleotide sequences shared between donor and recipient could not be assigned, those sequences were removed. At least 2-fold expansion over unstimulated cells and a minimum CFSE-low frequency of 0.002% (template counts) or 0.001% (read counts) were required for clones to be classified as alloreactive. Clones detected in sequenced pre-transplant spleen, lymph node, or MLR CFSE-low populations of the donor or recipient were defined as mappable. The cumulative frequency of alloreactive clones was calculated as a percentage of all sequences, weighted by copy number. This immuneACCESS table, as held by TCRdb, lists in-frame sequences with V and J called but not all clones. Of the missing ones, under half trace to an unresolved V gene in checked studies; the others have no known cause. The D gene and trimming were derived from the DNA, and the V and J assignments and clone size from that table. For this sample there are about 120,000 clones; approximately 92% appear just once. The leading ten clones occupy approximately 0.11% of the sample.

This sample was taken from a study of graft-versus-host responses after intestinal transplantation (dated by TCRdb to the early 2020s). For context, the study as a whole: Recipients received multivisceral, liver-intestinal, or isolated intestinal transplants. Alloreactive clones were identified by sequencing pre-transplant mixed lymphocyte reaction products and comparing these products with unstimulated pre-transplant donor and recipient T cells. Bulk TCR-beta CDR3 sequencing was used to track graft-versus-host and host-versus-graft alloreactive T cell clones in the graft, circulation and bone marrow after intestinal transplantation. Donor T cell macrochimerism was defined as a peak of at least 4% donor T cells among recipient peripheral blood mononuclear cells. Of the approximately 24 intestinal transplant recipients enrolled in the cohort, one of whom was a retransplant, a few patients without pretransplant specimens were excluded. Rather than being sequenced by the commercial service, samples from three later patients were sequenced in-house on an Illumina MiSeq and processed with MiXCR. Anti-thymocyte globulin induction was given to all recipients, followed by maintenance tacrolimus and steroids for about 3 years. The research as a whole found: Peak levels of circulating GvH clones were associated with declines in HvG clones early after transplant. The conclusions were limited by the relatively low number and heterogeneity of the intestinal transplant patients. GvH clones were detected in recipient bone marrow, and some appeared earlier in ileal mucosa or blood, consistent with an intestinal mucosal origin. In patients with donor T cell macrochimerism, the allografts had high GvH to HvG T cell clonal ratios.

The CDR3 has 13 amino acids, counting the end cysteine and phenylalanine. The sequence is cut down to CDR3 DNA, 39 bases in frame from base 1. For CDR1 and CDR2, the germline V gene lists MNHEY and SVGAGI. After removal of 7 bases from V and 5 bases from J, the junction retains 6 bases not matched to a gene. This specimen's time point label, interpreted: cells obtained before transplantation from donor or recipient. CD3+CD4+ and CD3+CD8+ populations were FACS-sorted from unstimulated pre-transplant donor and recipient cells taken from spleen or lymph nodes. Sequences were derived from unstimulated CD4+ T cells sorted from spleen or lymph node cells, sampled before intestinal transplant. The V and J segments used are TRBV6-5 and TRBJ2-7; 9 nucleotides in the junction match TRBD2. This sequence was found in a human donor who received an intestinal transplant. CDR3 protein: CASKRTSVNEQYF. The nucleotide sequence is TGTGCCAGCAAGAGGACTAGCGTTAACGAGCAGTACTTC.